A selection of T cell receptor beta chains follows, all from one sample in a study of blood T cell repertoires in COVID-19. TCRdb's copy holds only in-frame clones and misses some; the assay was immunoSEQ multiplex PCR. The sample records over 400,000 clones, over 75% being singletons. The sequenced sample consisted of peripheral blood. These receptors were collected from a human donor in a cohort sampled during active COVID-19. CDR3s include the opening cysteine and the closing phenylalanine or tryptophan. A D gene is named only where the DNA matches it firmly.

D	V	J	DNA	CDR3
NA	TRBV28	TRBJ2-3	TGTGCCACAGGCAGTCCCTCTAGCACAGATACGCAGTATTTT	CATGSPSSTDTQYF
NA	TRBV9	TRBJ2-2	TGTGCCAGCAGCGTCCAGGGGACCGGGGAGCTGTTTTTT	CASSVQGTGELFF
NA	TRBV4-1	TRBJ1-1	TGCGCCAGCAGCCACCAAGGGTTAGGGGACACTGAAGCTTTCTTT	CASSHQGLGDTEAFF
NA	TRBV6-5	TRBJ2-7	TGTGCCAGCAGTTACACGGACACTTCCTACGAGCAGTACTTC	CASSYTDTSYEQYF
TRBD2	TRBV19	TRBJ2-1	TGTGCCAGTAGATACGGGGGAGGGCCTTCCTACAATGAGCAGTTCTTC	CASRYGGGPSYNEQFF
TRBD1	TRBV7-9	TRBJ1-5	TGTGCCAGCAGCTTGGGACAGGGGGCTCAGCCCCAGCATTTT	CASSLGQGAQPQHF
NA	TRBV5-1	TRBJ1-4	TGCGCCAGCAGCTTGGGCGGGATTAGTACTAATGAAAAACTGTTTTTT	CASSLGGISTNEKLFF
TRBD2	TRBV7-3	TRBJ2-3	TGTGCCAGCAGCTTACTGGGGGGGTCAGATACGCAGTATTTT	CASSLLGGSDTQYF
TRBD1	TRBV9	TRBJ2-1	TGTGCCAGCAGCGCCCAGAAGGGGACAGGTTCGATTTTTTACAATGAGCAGTTCTTC	CASSAQKGTGSIFYNEQFF
NA	TRBV12-3/TRBV12-4	TRBJ1-5	TGTGCCAGCAGTTTAGGCAGGGAACAGCCCCAGCATTTT	CASSLGREQPQHF